One TCR beta chain is described in this entry. Its antigen target is currently unknown. Base qualities were left out, and no much larger clone turns up one base away. The same CDR3 is also encoded by other DNA sequences in this sample. Patients with a history of autoimmune disease or receiving systemic immunosuppression were excluded from the trial. Peripheral blood for TCR sequencing was collected from all dose cohorts at baseline, on cycle 4 day 1, and on cycle 7 day 1. Samples came from an open-label, multicenter, first-in-human phase I dose-escalation trial of ivuxolimab. Adults with locally advanced or metastatic head and neck squamous cell, hepatocellular, melanoma or renal cell carcinoma were enrolled in the trial. Before TCR sequencing, CD4+ T cells and CD8+ T cells were sorted from peripheral blood as separate populations. The sample comes from a study of OX40 agonist ivuxolimab in advanced cancers. A note on the overall study: Ivuxolimab was an agonistic, fully human IgG2 monoclonal antibody directed against OX40 (CD134), a costimulatory receptor. Intravenous ivuxolimab was administered to patients every 2 weeks at six dose levels: 0.01, 0.1, 0.3, 1.5, 3 and 10 mg/kg. Of the approximately 54 patients in dose escalation, about 20 had hepatocellular carcinoma, some 15 had melanoma, 9 had renal cell carcinoma and 9 had head and neck cancer. A male proportion of roughly 80% and a mean age of 60 years, ranging from roughly 23 to 80, were recorded for the dose-escalation cohort. Patients were allowed to have had prior anti-PD-1, anti-PD-L1 or anti-CTLA-4 therapy, and approximately 40% of the dose-escalation patients had previously received checkpoint inhibitors. Partial responses were achieved by three dose-escalation patients, of whom one had hepatocellular carcinoma and two had cutaneous melanoma. The purpose of peripheral TCRbeta sequencing was to test whether ivuxolimab changed TCR sequence diversity and led to clonal T-cell expansion. The paper covers the monotherapy dose-escalation part of the phase I ivuxolimab trial, which included N of about 51 patients. Overall study outcomes, separate from this receptor: Antigen specificity was not determined for the clonally expanded peripheral T cells. In the 0.1-3.0 mg/kg groups, partial responders had among the lowest normalized peripheral clonal expansion, particularly in CD8+ T cells. On average, CD8+ T cells showed more expanded clones than CD4+ T cells after ivuxolimab. At doses of 0.1 to 3.0 mg/kg, clonal expansion of both CD4+ and CD8+ blood T cells was observed from baseline to week 6. Low levels of normalized T-cell clonal expansion were also seen in some patients who did not respond.

Sequences SGHAT (CDR1) and FQNNGV (CDR2) are obtained from the germline V gene. The germline ends are 11 bases apart after V is trimmed by 5 bases and J by 0 bases. The CDR3, cysteine through phenylalanine, is 15 amino acids long. Left in the record is the CDR3 DNA by itself, 45 bases read in frame from the first base. To sequence the TCRbeta CDR3 region, genomic DNA was isolated from the sorted cells. The immunoSEQ Assay was used to sequence the TCRbeta CDR3 regions. Sourced from immuneACCESS, this table was stored by TCRdb with only in-frame sequences that have V and J called. A share of the clones is absent; for the studies checked, an unresolved V gene accounts for under half, and the remainder has no known explanation. For this sample there are 65,000 to 100,000 clones; around 80% appear just once. 6.6% of the sample is in the top ten clones.

Recombination connected TRBV11-2 to TRBJ1-3; TRBD1 is possibly the D segment (5 matching bases). The origin of this receptor is an adult with an advanced solid tumor such as melanoma, head and neck, liver or kidney cancer. Sequenced material: CD4+ or CD8+ T cells sorted from blood, taken in a trial of the OX40 agonist ivuxolimab. The base sequence is TGTGCCAGCAGCCTGACCGACAGCTCTGGAAACACCATATATTTT. Its translation reads: CASSLTDSSGNTIYF. The CDR3, completed at both ends by the reference TRBV11-2 and TRBJ1-3 genes, gives the full variable domain EAGVAQSPRYKIIEKRQSVAFWCNPISGHATLYWYQQILGQGPKLLIQFQNNGVVDDSQLPKDRFSAERLKGVDSTLKIQPAKLEDSAVYLCASSLTDSSGNTIYFGEGSWLTVV.